What follows is one T cell receptor beta chain and its context. This sample is drawn from a study of CD8 T cells in Susac syndrome. RNA in amounts of roughly 0.5 to 1 ug was reverse transcribed with random hexamers. The amplification used immunoSEQ multiplex PCR on TCR beta CDR3; it spanned 54 Vbeta and 13 Jbeta. TCRdb called the immunoSEQ multiplex PCR reads again in MiXCR, with one record for every CDR3 protein. The sample yields some 130,000 distinct CDR3 sequences, about 90% seen once. Blood CD8+ and CD4+ T cells underwent high-throughput TCR beta sequencing. The multiple sclerosis control group consisted of treatment-naive patients whose relapsing-remitting disease, which was either stable or active, fulfilled revised McDonald criteria. The TEMRA cells underwent FACS enrichment, while the CD8+ and CD4+ T cells underwent negative isolation. The CDR3 runs 14 residues. The germline gives CDR1 LGHDT, CDR2 YNNKEL (reference sequence). V lost 2 bases and J lost 5, with 12 bases in between.

The TCR was taken from a human donor with multiple sclerosis. Material: CD8+ T cells from PBMCs. J is TRBJ2-5 and V is TRBV3-1; no definite D call. CDR3 loop: CASSQLSTWETQYF. The CDR3 bases are TGTGCCAGCAGCCAACTAAGTACTTGGGAGACCCAGTACTTC.